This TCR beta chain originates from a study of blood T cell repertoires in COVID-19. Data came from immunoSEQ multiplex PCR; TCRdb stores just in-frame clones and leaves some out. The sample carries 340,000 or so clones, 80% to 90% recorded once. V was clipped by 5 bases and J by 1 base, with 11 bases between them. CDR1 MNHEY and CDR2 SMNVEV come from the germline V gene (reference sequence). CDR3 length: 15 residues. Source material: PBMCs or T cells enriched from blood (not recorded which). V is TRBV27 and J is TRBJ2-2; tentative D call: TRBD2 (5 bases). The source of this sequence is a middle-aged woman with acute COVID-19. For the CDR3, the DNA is TGTGCCAGCAGTGAAGCAGGAGGGAACACCGGGGAGCTGTTTTTT. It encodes CASSEAGGNTGELFF.